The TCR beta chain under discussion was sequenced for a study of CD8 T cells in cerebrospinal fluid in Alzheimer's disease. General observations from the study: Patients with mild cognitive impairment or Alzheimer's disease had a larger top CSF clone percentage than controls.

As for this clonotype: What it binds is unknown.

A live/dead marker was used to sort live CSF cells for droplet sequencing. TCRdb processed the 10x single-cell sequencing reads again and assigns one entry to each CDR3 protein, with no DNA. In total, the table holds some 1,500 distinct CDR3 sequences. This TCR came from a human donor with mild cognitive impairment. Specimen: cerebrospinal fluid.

The CDR3 reads CASSQGELSTDTQYF. J is TRBJ2-3 and V is TRBV4-1; the D gene TCRdb calls, TRBD1, cannot be checked with no DNA. Germline CDR1 reads MGHRA; CDR2 reads YSYEKL. The CDR3 is 15 residues long.